The subject of this entry is one T cell receptor beta chain. The table came from immunoSEQ multiplex PCR; TCRdb's copy has only in-frame clones and leaves some out. This sample has 100,000 to 150,000 clones, with over 75% found just once. The germline V gene encodes CDR1 SGHRS and CDR2 YFSETQ. The CDR3 contains 16 residues. With V trimmed by 2 bases and J by 10 bases, 11 bases remained unmatched. The data derive from a study of control samples from healthy donors and cancer patients. This clonotype originated in a man aged 55 to 70 in good health. The V and J genes are TRBV5-1 and TRBJ2-1; 11 nucleotides line up with TRBD2. The specimen was blood. The CDR3 DNA is TGCGCCAGCAGCTTTGGGTCGGGACTAGCGGTCCCCGAGCAGTTCTTC. It is translated as CASSFGSGLAVPEQFF.